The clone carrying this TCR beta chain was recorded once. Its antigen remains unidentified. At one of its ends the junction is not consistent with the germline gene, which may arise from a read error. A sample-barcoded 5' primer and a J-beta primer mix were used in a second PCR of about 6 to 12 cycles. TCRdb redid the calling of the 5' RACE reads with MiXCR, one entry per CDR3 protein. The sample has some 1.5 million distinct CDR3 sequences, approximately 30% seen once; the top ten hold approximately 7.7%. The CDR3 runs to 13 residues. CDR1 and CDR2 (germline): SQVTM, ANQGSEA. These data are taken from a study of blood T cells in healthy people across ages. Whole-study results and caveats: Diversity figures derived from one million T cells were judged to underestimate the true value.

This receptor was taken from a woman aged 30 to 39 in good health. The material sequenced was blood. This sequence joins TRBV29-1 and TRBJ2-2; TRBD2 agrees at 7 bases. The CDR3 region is CSAIGLVAGGLFF. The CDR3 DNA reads TGCAGCGCCATAGGACTAGTGGCCGGGGGGCTGTTTTTT.